The sequence of this TCR beta chain was determined in a study of cytomegalovirus exposure and HLA in healthy donors. Study-wide findings and caveats: A prior analysis recorded that most TCR beta V segments were productive about 87% or about 30% of the time.

V lost 4 bases to trimming and J lost 7 bases, with 19 bases between them. There are 15 residues in the CDR3. Germline CDR1 and CDR2: SGHVS and FQNEAQ. This clone was seen only once. No antigen is known for it. A multiplex PCR was run with 60 Vbeta primers and 13 Jbeta primers. Using immunoSEQ multiplex PCR, the repertoire was profiled, and TCRdb retains in-frame clones only, with some absent. There are approximately 270,000 clones in the sample; around 80% occur only once, and about 0.3% lies in the top ten. The receptor's source is a girl between 2 and 10 years old in good health and CMV-seronegative. The sample comprised PBMCs. V and J are TRBV7-8 and TRBJ1-2; no reliable D call. The DNA of the CDR3 is TGTGCCAGCAGCTCCGCCGGTACAGCTCCCCGTGGCTACACCTTC. It encodes CASSSAGTAPRGYTF.